Each of the 30 T cell receptor beta chains below was sequenced from the same sample in a study of cytomegalovirus exposure and HLA in healthy donors. TCRdb's table, derived via immunoSEQ multiplex PCR, lists solely in-frame clones and lacks some. Of approximately 150,000 clones listed, 85% to 90% are singletons. The source material was PBMCs. Receptor source: a woman under 30 in good health and CMV-seropositive.

The chain couples TRBV30 to TRBJ1-4, with D maybe TRBD1 (6 bases). The CDR3 is 14 residues long. Looked up from germline, CDR1 is GTSNPN and CDR2 is SVGIG (reference sequence). Trimming cost V 4 bases and J 5 bases, with 14 bases left between them. The CDR3 loop is CAWKRGGWNEKLFF. CDR3 DNA sequence: TGTGCCTGGAAACGAGGGGGATGGAATGAAAAACTGTTTTTT.

The chain carries TRBV10-3 and TRBJ1-2; 7 nucleotides agree with TRBD1. Germline trimming cut 6 bases from V and 5 bases from J; bases unmatched to any gene: 12. Germline V gene sequence: CDR1 ENHRY, CDR2 SYGVKD. The CDR3 is 15 residues long. CDR3 coding DNA: TGTGCCATCAGCGGAAGACAGGGAAATAGGTATGGCTACACCTTC. It codes for CAISGRQGNRYGYTF.

The sample holds one count of this clone. The V and J genes are TRBV14 and TRBJ2-5; TRBD2 matches 9 bases. With 4 bases clipped from V and 2 bases from J, the junction kept 5 bases outside the gene matches. The CDR3 contains 15 residues. Germline lookup yields CDR1 SGHDN and CDR2 FVKESK. The CDR3 region is CASSRSTSGQETQYF. CDR3 bases: TGTGCCAGCAGCCGGTCGACTAGCGGACAAGAGACCCAGTACTTC.

The gene calls are TRBV9 and TRBJ2-7; 7 nucleotides align to TRBD1. The CDR3 contains 14 residues. CDR1 and CDR2 (germline): SGDLS, YYNGEE. V shed 0 bases, J shed 7 bases, and the junction held 7 bases outside the gene matches. CDR3 bases: TGTGCCAGCAGCGTAGTAGGGGGCGCAGGGGAGCAGTACTTC. The encoded protein is CASSVVGGAGEQYF.

The chain carries TRBV29-1 and TRBJ2-1, with TRBD2 identical over 9 bases. Germline V gives CDR1 SQVTM, CDR2 ANQGSEA. The ends lost 6 bases at V and 8 bases at J; junction bases unmatched: 20. The CDR3 has 17 residues. CDR3 sequence reads: CSVNLRERAGGLDEQFF. The CDR3 coding sequence is TGCAGCGTGAACCTCCGGGAAAGAGCGGGAGGACTAGATGAGCAGTTCTTC.

The chain uses TRBV7-8 and TRBJ2-1, with unresolved D. The V and J ends lost 2 bases and 10 bases respectively, with 9 bases between them. The CDR3 runs 12 residues. Germline-derived CDR1 and CDR2 are SGHVS and FQNEAQ. CDR3 residues: CASSLRVTEQFF. DNA for the CDR3: TGTGCCAGCAGCTTACGGGTGACGGAGCAGTTCTTC. Using reference TRBV7-8 and TRBJ2-1 for the parts outside the CDR3, the full variable domain is GAGVSQSPRYKVAKRGQDVALRCDPISGHVSLFWYQQALGQGPEFLTYFQNEAQLDKSGLPSDRFFAERPEGSVSTLKIQRTQQEDSAVYLCASSLRVTEQFFGPGTRLTVL.

The rearrangement links TRBV19 to TRBJ2-7; 9 nucleotides line up with TRBD2. CDR1 is LNHDA and CDR2 is SQIVND in the germline V gene (reference sequence). This CDR3 has 19 residues. The V segment lost 0 bases and the J segment 6 bases; nucleotides outside the gene matches: 18. In DNA, the CDR3 is TGTGCCAGTAGTATAGATCCCGGCGGGGCTAGCGGGACAACCGGCGAGCAGTACTTC. This sequence encodes CASSIDPGGASGTTGEQYF.

The V call is TRBV11-2, the J call TRBJ2-7; no clear D. V was cut by 3 bases and J by 3 bases, with 9 bases left in between. Germline CDR1 reads SGHAT; CDR2 reads FQNNGV. The CDR3 spans 13 residues. The CDR3 bases are TGTGCCAGCAGCTTGCTCAGGAACTACGAGCAGTACTTC. Translated, it gives CASSLLRNYEQYF.

The rearrangement links TRBV30 to TRBJ1-1; D not resolved. This CDR3 spans 14 amino acids. In germline, CDR1 is GTSNPN, CDR2 SVGIG (reference sequence). V was shortened by 1 base and J by 4 bases, with 13 bases between the two germline ends. The CDR3 bases are TGTGCCTGGAGTGCAATCGAACGGGGCACTGAAGCTTTCTTT. The encoded protein is CAWSAIERGTEAFF.

The chain has TRBV6-4 and TRBJ2-1; TRBD2 matches 8 bases. Trimming at V came to 8 bases and at J to 4 bases, leaving 13 bases not matched to a gene. Germline V lookup: CDR1 MRHNA, CDR2 SNTAGT. CDR3 length: 16 amino acids. CDR3 in DNA: TGTGCCAGCTCTCCCGCCGGCGGGAGGACTTACAATGAGCAGTTCTTC. It translates to CASSPAGGRTYNEQFF.

V gene TRBV4-2 combines with J gene TRBJ2-1; D possibly corresponds to TRBD1 (5 bases). Trimming removed 1 base from V and 6 bases from J, with 13 bases in between. Germline V gene data show CDR1 as LGHNA and CDR2 as YNFKEQ. There are 15 residues in the CDR3. In DNA, the CDR3 is TGTGCCAGCAGCCAAGGACTTCGTAGGGGCAATGAGCAGTTCTTC. It yields the protein CASSQGLRRGNEQFF.

The chain carries TRBV28 and TRBJ2-7; 11 nucleotides align to TRBD2. The CDR3 length is 14 residues. The V gene end was trimmed by 7 bases and the J gene end by 3 bases; junction bases not matched to a gene: 5. Germline V gene data show CDR1 as MDHEN and CDR2 as SYDVKM. The CDR3 protein is CASNRLAGSYEQYF. The CDR3 bases are TGTGCCAGCAACCGACTAGCGGGGAGCTACGAGCAGTACTTC. Supplemented by reference TRBV28 and TRBJ2-7, the full variable domain reads DVKVTQSSRYLVKRTGEKVFLECVQDMDHENMFWYRQDPGLGLRLIYFSYDVKMKEKGDIPEGYSVSREKKERFSLILESASTNQTSMYLCASNRLAGSYEQYFGPGTRLTVT.

The rearrangement uses TRBV29-1 and TRBJ2-1; maybe TRBD1 (6 bases). The germline V gene encodes CDR1 SQVTM and CDR2 ANQGSEA. The CDR3 has 14 residues. Trimming cost V 7 bases and J 0 bases, with 13 bases left between them. The DNA for the CDR3 is TGCAGCGGCGCTGGACAGCTCTCCTACAATGAGCAGTTCTTC. Its protein is CSGAGQLSYNEQFF.

The chain combines TRBV7-2 with TRBJ2-4, with D tentatively TRBD1 (5 bases). V shed 2 bases and J shed 3 bases, with 8 bases lying between them. Germline V gene lookup returns CDR1 SGHTA and CDR2 FQGNSA. The CDR3 contains 14 residues. CDR3 in amino acids: CASSLPRDKNIQYF. CDR3 DNA sequence: TGTGCCAGCAGCTTACCCAGGGACAAAAACATTCAGTACTTC.

The V call is TRBV28, the J call TRBJ2-7; 11 nucleotides match TRBD1. V gave up 5 bases and J gave up 6 bases; unmatched junction bases: 12. This CDR3 spans 16 amino acids. Germline V CDR1 and CDR2: MDHEN, SYDVKM. The CDR3, as DNA: TGTGCCAGCAGTCCCCCCCGAGGACAGGGGGCATCCGAGCAGTACTTC. Translating it yields CASSPPRGQGASEQYF.

This chain uses TRBV2 with TRBJ2-7; TRBD2 is a possible D gene (6 bases). V dropped 7 bases and J dropped 3 bases, with 16 bases sitting between them. The V gene's germline CDR1 is SNHLY and CDR2 FYNNEI. This CDR3 contains 14 residues. CDR3 in amino acids: CASTPGLAYYEQYF. The CDR3 coding sequence is TGTGCCAGCACACCGGGACTGGCTTACTACGAGCAGTACTTC. Complete variable domain (other parts from reference TRBV2 and TRBJ2-7): EPEVTQTPSHQVTQMGQEVILRCVPISNHLYFYWYRQILGQKVEFLVSFYNNEISEKSEIFDDQFSVERPDGSNFTLKIRSTKLEDSAMYFCASTPGLAYYEQYFGPGTRLTVT.

This clone came up once. The chain links TRBV5-1 to TRBJ2-2, with D possibly TRBD2 on 6 matching bases. Germline V CDR1 and CDR2: SGHRS, YFSETQ. There are 15 residues in the CDR3. The V and J ends lost 3 bases and 1 base respectively, with 10 bases between them. The CDR3 sequence is CASSWRTKNTGELFF. The CDR3 region has the DNA TGCGCCAGCAGCTGGCGGACTAAGAACACCGGGGAGCTGTTTTTT.

This clone was seen only once. J is TRBJ2-7 and V is TRBV10-1, with 10 bases that match TRBD2. The germline V gene has CDR1 WNHNN and CDR2 SYGVQD (reference sequence). This CDR3 spans 14 amino acids. V trimming: 2 bases; J trimming: 2 bases; junction bases outside the gene matches: 0. The CDR3 is CASSETSGAYEQYF. CDR3 DNA sequence: TGCGCCAGCAGTGAGACTAGCGGGGCCTACGAGCAGTACTTC.

This chain joins TRBV10-3 and TRBJ1-2; 8 bases align to TRBD1. This CDR3 has 14 residues. The V and J ends lost 7 bases and 4 bases, in that order; junction bases with no gene match: 8. Germline V gene sequence: CDR1 ENHRY, CDR2 SYGVKD. Here the CDR3 DNA reads TGTGCCATCACCCCGGCCGACAGGGGCTATGGCTACACCTTC. As protein: CAITPADRGYGYTF.

This chain joins TRBV4-2 and TRBJ2-7; D remains unclear. Per germline, CDR1 LGHNA and CDR2 YNFKEQ. V shed 0 bases and J shed 2 bases, with 8 bases lying between them. There are 14 residues in the CDR3. The DNA for the CDR3 is TGTGCCAGCAGCCAAGAGGTCGGTACCTACGAGCAGTACTTC. Translating gives CASSQEVGTYEQYF.

This chain connects TRBV11-2 to TRBJ2-1; perhaps TRBD2 as D (6 bases). With 5 bases removed from V and 2 bases from J, the gap between germline ends came to 13 bases. This CDR3 spans 15 amino acids. Germline V gene sequence: CDR1 SGHAT, CDR2 FQNNGV. The CDR3 DNA reads as TGTGCCAGCAGCCGGAGGGGATTTACCTACAATGAGCAGTTCTTC. It specifies CASSRRGFTYNEQFF.

In its sample, this clone was seen a few times. The rearrangement uses TRBV6-4 and TRBJ2-3, with D possibly matching TRBD2 (6 bases). There are 14 residues in the CDR3. V was clipped by 4 bases and J by 3 bases, with 11 bases between them. Germline lookup yields CDR1 MRHNA and CDR2 SNTAGT. The CDR3 loop is CASSGSGETDTQYF. The DNA of the CDR3 is TGTGCCAGCAGTGGATCGGGAGAGACAGATACGCAGTATTTT.

The chain employs TRBV2 and TRBJ2-3, with 8 bases aligning to TRBD2. CDR3 length: 18 residues. CDR1 and CDR2 from the germline V gene are SNHLY and FYNNEI. V was clipped by 7 bases and J by 0 bases; unmatched bases: 15. CDR3 region: CASTNTENSGRSTDTQYF. CDR3 nucleotides: TGTGCCAGCACCAATACAGAGAACAGCGGGAGAAGCACAGATACGCAGTATTTT. Using reference TRBV2 and TRBJ2-3 for the parts outside the CDR3, the full variable domain is EPEVTQTPSHQVTQMGQEVILRCVPISNHLYFYWYRQILGQKVEFLVSFYNNEISEKSEIFDDQFSVERPDGSNFTLKIRSTKLEDSAMYFCASTNTENSGRSTDTQYFGPGTRLTVL.

CDR3 loop: CASSRDNRGLAGANVLTF. For the CDR3, the DNA is TGCGCCAGCAGCAGGGATAACAGGGGGCTAGCTGGGGCCAACGTCCTGACTTTC. V and J are TRBV5-1 and TRBJ2-6, with TRBD1 matching 9 bases. Per germline, CDR1 SGHRS and CDR2 YFSETQ. With 4 bases clipped from V and 2 bases from J, the junction kept 10 bases outside the gene matches. The CDR3 length is 18 residues.

The genes are TRBV2 and TRBJ1-2; 10 bases match TRBD1. Looked up from germline, CDR1 is SNHLY and CDR2 is FYNNEI. Trimming cost V 3 bases and J 3 bases; bases outside gene matches: 1. The CDR3 has 14 residues. The DNA of the CDR3 is TGTGCCAGCAGTGAGGACAGGGGGGACTATGGCTACACCTTC. Its protein product is CASSEDRGDYGYTF. Combining the CDR3 with reference TRBV2 and TRBJ1-2 gives the whole variable domain EPEVTQTPSHQVTQMGQEVILRCVPISNHLYFYWYRQILGQKVEFLVSFYNNEISEKSEIFDDQFSVERPDGSNFTLKIRSTKLEDSAMYFCASSEDRGDYGYTFGSGTRLTVV.

The CDR3 reads CASSLGGEGETQYF. CDR3 nucleotides: TGTGCCAGCAGCTTAGGGGGAGAGGGAGAGACCCAGTACTTC. The V gene is TRBV7-9, the J gene TRBJ2-5; weak D call: TRBD2 (5 bases). The CDR3 is 14 amino acids. Trimming left V 1 base short and J 4 bases short, with 10 bases between. The germline CDR1 and CDR2 sequences are SEHNR and FQNEAQ (reference sequence).

The CDR3 coding sequence is TGTGCCATCAGTGGGACTAGCGGGTCTTCTCAAGAGACCCAGTACTTC. Its protein is CAISGTSGSSQETQYF. The chain joins TRBV10-3 to TRBJ2-5; 11 bases agree with TRBD2. V was pared by 4 bases and J by 2 bases, with 6 bases of the junction left unmatched. This CDR3 spans 16 amino acids. Germline CDR1 and CDR2: ENHRY and SYGVKD.

The rearrangement joins TRBV6-5 to TRBJ1-1; no firm D call. V lost 7 bases, J lost 3 bases, and 12 bases lay in between. This CDR3 is built from 13 residues. Germline values: CDR1 MNHEY, CDR2 SVGAGI. Here the CDR3 reads CASMGFGDTEAFF. DNA of the CDR3: TGTGCCAGCATGGGGTTCGGGGACACTGAAGCTTTCTTT.

The V and J genes are TRBV6-1 and TRBJ2-2; TRBD1 aligns across 7 bases. V gave up 2 bases and J gave up 0 bases; unmatched junction bases: 6. Germline CDR1 MNHNS, CDR2 SASEGT. The CDR3 runs to 17 residues. The CDR3: CASSEFMRGPNTGELFF. The CDR3 DNA reads TGTGCCAGCAGTGAATTTATGAGGGGGCCGAACACCGGGGAGCTGTTTTTT.

The rearrangement links TRBV11-2 to TRBJ2-7; TRBD2 is a possible D gene (6 bases). The CDR3 spans 15 residues. Deletions cut 5 bases from V and 3 bases from J, with 17 bases between. Germline V gene data show CDR1 as SGHAT and CDR2 as FQNNGV. The CDR3 reads CASSPRGGVNYEQYF. The CDR3 DNA sequence: TGTGCCAGCAGCCCGCGAGGAGGGGTGAACTACGAGCAGTACTTC.